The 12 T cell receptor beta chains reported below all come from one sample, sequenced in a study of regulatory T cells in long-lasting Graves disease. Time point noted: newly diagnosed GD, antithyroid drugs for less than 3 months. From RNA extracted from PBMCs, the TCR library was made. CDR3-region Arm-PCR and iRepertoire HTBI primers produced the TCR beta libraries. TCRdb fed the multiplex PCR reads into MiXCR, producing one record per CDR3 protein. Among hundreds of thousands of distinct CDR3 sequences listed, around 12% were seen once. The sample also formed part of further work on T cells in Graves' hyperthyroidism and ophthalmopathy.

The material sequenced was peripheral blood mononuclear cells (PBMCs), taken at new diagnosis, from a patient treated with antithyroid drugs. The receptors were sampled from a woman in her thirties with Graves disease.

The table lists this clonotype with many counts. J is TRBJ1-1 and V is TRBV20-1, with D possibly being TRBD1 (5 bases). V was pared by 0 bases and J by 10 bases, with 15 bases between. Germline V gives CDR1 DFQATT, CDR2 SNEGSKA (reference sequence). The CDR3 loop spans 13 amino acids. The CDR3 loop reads CSARDQSSRGAFF. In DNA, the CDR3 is TGCAGTGCTAGAGATCAAAGTTCGAGGGGAGCTTTCTTT.

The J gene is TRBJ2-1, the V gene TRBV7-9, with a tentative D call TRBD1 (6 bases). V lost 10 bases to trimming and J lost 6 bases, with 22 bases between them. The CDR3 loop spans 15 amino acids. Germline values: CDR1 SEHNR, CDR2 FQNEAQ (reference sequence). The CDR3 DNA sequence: TGTGCCACCCAGCTTAGTTTGCAGGGGATCAATGAGCAGTTCTTC. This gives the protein CATQLSLQGINEQFF.

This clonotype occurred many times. For the CDR3, the DNA is TGCAGCGTTGAAAAGAGGTGGGATGACACTGAAGCTTTCTTT. Protein: CSVEKRWDDTEAFF. The V and J genes are TRBV29-1 and TRBJ1-1; D remains unclear. The V gene's germline CDR1 is SQVTM and CDR2 ANQGSEA. The CDR3 contains 14 residues. V was trimmed by 2 bases and J by 3 bases, leaving 13 bases between them.

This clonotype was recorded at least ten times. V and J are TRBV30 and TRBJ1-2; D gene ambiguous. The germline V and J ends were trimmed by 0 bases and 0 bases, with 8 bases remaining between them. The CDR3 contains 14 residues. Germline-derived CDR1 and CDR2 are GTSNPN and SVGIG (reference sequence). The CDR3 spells CAWSVKVPNYGYTF. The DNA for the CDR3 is TGTGCCTGGAGTGTAAAAGTTCCTAACTATGGCTACACCTTC.

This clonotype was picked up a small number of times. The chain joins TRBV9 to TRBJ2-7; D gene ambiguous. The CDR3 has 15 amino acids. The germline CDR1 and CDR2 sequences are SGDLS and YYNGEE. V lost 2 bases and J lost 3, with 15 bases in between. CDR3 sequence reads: CASSVDSTLHYEQYF. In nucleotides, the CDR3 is TGTGCCAGCAGCGTTGACTCGACCTTGCACTACGAGCAGTACTTC.

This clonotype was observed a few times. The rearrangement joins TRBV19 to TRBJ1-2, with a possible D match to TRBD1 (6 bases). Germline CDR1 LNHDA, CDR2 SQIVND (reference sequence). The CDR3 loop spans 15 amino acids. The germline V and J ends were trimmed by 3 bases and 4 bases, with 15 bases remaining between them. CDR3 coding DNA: TGTGCCAGTAGTATTAGGGCAGGGGTCTCCTATGGCTACACCTTC. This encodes CASSIRAGVSYGYTF.

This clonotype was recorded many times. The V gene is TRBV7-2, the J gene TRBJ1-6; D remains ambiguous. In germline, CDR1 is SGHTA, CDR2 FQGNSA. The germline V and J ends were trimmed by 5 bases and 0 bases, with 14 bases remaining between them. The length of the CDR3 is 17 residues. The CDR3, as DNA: TGTGCCAGCAGCCCCTCAGGCCTCAGCTCCTATAATTCACCCCTCCACTTT. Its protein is CASSPSGLSSYNSPLHF.

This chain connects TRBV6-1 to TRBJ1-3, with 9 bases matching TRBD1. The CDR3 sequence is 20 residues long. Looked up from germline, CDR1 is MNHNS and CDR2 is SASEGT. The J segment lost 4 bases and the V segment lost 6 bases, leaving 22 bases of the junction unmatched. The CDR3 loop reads CASRTGTDGRQGEPGNTIYF. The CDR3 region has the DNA TGTGCCAGCAGAACGGGGACGGATGGAAGACAGGGGGAGCCCGGAAACACCATATATTTT.

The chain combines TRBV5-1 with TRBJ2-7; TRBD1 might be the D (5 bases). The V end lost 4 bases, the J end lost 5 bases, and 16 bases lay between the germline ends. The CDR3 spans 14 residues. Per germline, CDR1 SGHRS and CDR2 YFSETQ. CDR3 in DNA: TGCGCCAGCAGCCTCTTTGGGGCTGTGGACGAGCAGTACTTC. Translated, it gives CASSLFGAVDEQYF.

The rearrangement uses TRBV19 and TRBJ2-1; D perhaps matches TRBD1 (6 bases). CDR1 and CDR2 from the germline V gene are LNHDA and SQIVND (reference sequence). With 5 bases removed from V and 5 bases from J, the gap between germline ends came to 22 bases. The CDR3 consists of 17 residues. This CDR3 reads CASSGKRGHLEHNEQFF. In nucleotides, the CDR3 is TGTGCCAGTAGTGGCAAAAGGGGACATCTTGAACACAATGAGCAGTTCTTC.

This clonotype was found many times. The DNA of the CDR3 is TGTGCCAGCAGTCCATTGGCGGGAGTTAGGAATGAGCAGTTCTTC. Translating gives CASSPLAGVRNEQFF. J is TRBJ2-1 and V is TRBV12-3 or TRBV12-4, with TRBD2 matching 7 bases. This CDR3 comprises 15 residues. Losses at the gene ends were 5 bases for V and 7 bases for J; bases not matched to a gene: 11.

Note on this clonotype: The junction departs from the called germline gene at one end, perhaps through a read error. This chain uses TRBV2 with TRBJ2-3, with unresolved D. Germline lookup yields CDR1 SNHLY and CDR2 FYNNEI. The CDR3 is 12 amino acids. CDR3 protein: CASSVRLDAQYF. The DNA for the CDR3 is TGTGCCAGCAGTGTTCGGTTAGATGCGCAGTATTTT.